A selection of T cell receptor beta chains follows, all from one sample in a study of identical twins. MiXCR, run by TCRdb on the 5' RACE reads, gives a single entry per CDR3 protein. Found here are approximately 690,000 distinct CDR3 sequences, roughly 6.2% of them singletons; the top ten hold around 1.7%. Sample: naive T cells sorted from blood. These receptors all stem from a man aged 18 to 35 in good health. Both conserved end residues are part of each CDR3. D genes are given only for firm matches. Part of the rows lack a size; the others show once, few, many or a class for expanded clones.

D gene,clone size,J gene,V gene,CDR3 protein,CDR3 DNA
-,-,TRBJ1-5,TRBV7-8,CASSFRNLGSNQPQHF,TGTGCCAGCAGCTTTCGAAACCTCGGGAGCAATCAGCCCCAGCATTTT
TRBD1,many,TRBJ1-5,TRBV20-1,CSARDLDREGGQPQHF,TGCAGTGCTAGAGATCTCGACAGGGAGGGTGGTCAGCCCCAGCATTTT
TRBD2,many,TRBJ2-7,TRBV5-6,CASSYGGSEQYF,TGTGCCAGCAGCTATGGCGGGAGCGAGCAGTACTTC
TRBD1,many,TRBJ2-5,TRBV5-1,CASSFLTGDQETQYF,TGCGCCAGCAGCTTCCTCACAGGGGACCAAGAGACCCAGTACTTC
-,few,TRBJ2-3,TRBV18,CASSPRAGSTDTQYF,TGTGCCAGCTCACCCCGCGCCGGGAGCACAGATACGCAGTATTTT
TRBD1,many,TRBJ2-1,TRBV11-2,CASTYDPGQGANEQFF,TGTGCCAGCACCTACGACCCGGGACAGGGGGCGAATGAGCAGTTCTTC
TRBD1,many,TRBJ1-1,TRBV29-1,CSFQGGAHTEAFF,TGCAGCTTTCAGGGGGGGGCGCACACGGAAGCTTTCTTT
-,many,TRBJ1-1,TRBV28,CASSLLFEAFF,TGTGCCAGCAGTTTATTGTTTGAAGCTTTCTTT
-,many,TRBJ1-4,TRBV12-3/TRBV12-4,CASTRALPYEKLFF,TGTGCCAGCACAAGGGCCCTACCCTATGAAAAACTGTTTTTT
-,-,TRBJ2-1,TRBV10-3,CAISTQLYNEQFF,TGTGCCATCAGTACGCAACTATACAATGAGCAGTTCTTC
-,many,TRBJ2-3,TRBV20-1,CSASKGAGTDTQYF,TGCAGTGCTAGTAAGGGTGCGGGCACAGATACGCAGTATTTT
TRBD1,-,TRBJ2-5,TRBV7-6,CASSLSRSTGGAETQYF,TGTGCCAGCAGCTTATCTCGATCGACAGGGGGCGCGGAGACCCAGTACTTC
-,many,TRBJ2-4,TRBV29-1,CSVRTVAKNIQYF,TGCAGCGTGAGGACAGTAGCCAAAAACATTCAGTACTTC
-,few,TRBJ2-1,TRBV5-1,CASGTGGVLYNEQFF,TGCGCCAGCGGCACTGGCGGAGTTCTATACAATGAGCAGTTCTTC
-,many,TRBJ2-1,TRBV5-1,CASSGLVAEQFF,TGCGCCAGCAGCGGCCTTGTTGCTGAGCAGTTCTTC
-,-,TRBJ2-2,TRBV6-2/TRBV6-3,CASSIQGWTGELFF,TGTGCCAGCAGTATCCAGGGTTGGACCGGGGAGCTGTTTTTT